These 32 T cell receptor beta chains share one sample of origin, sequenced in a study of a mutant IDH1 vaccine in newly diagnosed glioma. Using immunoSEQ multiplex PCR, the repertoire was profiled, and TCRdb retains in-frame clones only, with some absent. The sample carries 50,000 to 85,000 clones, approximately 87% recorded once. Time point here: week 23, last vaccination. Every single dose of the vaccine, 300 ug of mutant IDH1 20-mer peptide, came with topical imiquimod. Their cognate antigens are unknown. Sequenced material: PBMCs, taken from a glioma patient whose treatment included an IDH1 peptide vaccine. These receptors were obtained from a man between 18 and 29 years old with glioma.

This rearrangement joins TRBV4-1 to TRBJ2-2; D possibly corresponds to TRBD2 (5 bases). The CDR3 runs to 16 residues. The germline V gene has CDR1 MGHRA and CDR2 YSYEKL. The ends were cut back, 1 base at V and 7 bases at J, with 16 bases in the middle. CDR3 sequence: CASSQGITSGGGELFF. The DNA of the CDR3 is TGCGCCAGCAGCCAAGGAATAACTAGTGGTGGCGGGGAGCTGTTTTTT.

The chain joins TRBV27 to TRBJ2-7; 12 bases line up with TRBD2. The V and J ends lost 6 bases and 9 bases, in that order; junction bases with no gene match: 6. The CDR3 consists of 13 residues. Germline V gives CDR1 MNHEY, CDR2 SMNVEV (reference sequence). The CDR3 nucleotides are TGTGCCAGCAGGACTAGCGGGAGTTTTCGGCAGTACTTC. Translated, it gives CASRTSGSFRQYF.

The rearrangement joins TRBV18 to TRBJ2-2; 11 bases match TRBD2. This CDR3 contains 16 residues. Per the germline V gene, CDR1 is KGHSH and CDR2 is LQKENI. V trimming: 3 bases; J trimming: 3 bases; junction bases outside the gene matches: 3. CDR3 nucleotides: TGTGCCAGCTCACCCCAACTAGCGGGAGACACCGGGGAGCTGTTTTTT. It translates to CASSPQLAGDTGELFF.

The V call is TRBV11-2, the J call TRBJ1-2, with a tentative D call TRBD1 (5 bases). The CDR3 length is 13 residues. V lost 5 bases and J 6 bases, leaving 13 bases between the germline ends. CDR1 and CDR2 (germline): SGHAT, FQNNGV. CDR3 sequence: CASSPLDKHGYTF. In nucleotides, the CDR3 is TGTGCCAGCAGCCCCCTGGACAAGCATGGCTACACCTTC.

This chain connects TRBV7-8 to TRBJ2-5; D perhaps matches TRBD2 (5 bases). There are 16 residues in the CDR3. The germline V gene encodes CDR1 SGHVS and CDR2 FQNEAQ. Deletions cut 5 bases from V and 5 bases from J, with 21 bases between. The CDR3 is CASSVQTSTDSETQYF. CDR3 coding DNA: TGTGCCAGCAGCGTACAAACTAGTACCGATTCGGAGACCCAGTACTTC.

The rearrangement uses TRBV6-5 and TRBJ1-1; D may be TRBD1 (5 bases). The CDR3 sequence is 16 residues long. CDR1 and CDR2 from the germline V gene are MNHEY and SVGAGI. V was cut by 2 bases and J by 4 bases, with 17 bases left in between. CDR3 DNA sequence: TGTGCCAGCAGTTACAGGTCGCGCATGGGGGGCACTGAAGCTTTCTTT. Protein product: CASSYRSRMGGTEAFF.

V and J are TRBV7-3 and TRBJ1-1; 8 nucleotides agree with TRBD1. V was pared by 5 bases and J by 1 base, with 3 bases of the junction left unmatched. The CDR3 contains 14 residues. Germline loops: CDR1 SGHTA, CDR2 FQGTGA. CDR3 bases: TGTGCCAGCAGCGCTCAGGGGGCGAACACTGAAGCTTTCTTT. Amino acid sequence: CASSAQGANTEAFF.

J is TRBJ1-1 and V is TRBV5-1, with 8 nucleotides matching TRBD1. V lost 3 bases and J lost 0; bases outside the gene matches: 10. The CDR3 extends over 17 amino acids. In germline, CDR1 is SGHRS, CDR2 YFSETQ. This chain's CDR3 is CASSSPGTGGLNTEAFF. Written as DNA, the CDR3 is TGCGCCAGCAGCTCCCCTGGGACAGGCGGATTGAACACTGAAGCTTTCTTT. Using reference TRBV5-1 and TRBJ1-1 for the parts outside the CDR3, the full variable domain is KAGVTQTPRYLIKTRGQQVTLSCSPISGHRSVSWYQQTPGQGLQFLFEYFSETQRNKGNFPGRFSGRQFSNSRSEMNVSTLELGDSALYLCASSSPGTGGLNTEAFFGQGTRLTVV.

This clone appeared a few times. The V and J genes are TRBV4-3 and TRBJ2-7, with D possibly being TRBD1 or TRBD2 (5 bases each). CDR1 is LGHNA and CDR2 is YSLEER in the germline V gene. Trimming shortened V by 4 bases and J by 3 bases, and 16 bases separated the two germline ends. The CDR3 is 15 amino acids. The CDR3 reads CASSPGEGPIYEQYF. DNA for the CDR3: TGCGCCAGCAGCCCCGGTGAGGGACCGATCTACGAGCAGTACTTC.

CDR3 loop: CASSIGGRGLQPQHF. In DNA, the CDR3 is TGTGCCAGTAGTATCGGTGGCAGGGGGCTTCAGCCCCAGCATTTT. J is TRBJ1-5 and V is TRBV19; 8 bases are a match to TRBD1. The germline gives CDR1 LNHDA, CDR2 SQIVND (reference sequence). The CDR3 covers 15 residues. Germline trimming cut 3 bases from V and 6 bases from J; bases unmatched to any gene: 7.

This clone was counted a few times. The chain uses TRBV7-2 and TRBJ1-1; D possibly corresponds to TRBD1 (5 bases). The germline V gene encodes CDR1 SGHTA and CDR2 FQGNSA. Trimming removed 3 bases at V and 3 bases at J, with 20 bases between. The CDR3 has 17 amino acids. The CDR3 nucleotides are TGTGCCAGCAGCTTGACGATCGCCTCACCGGGGGACACTGAAGCTTTCTTT. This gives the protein CASSLTIASPGDTEAFF.

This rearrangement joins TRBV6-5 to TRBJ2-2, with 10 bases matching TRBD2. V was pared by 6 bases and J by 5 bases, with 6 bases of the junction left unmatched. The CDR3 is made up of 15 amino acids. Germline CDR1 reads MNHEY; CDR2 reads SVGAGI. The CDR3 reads CASSTAGGRTGELFF. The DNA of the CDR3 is TGTGCCAGCAGCACAGCGGGGGGGAGAACCGGGGAGCTGTTTTTT.

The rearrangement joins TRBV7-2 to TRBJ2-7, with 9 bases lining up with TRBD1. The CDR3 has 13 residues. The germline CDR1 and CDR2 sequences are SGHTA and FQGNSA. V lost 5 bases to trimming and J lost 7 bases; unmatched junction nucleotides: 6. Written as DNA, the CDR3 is TGTGCCAGCAGCAGGGGACAGGGAGAGGAGCAGTACTTC. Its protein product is CASSRGQGEEQYF.

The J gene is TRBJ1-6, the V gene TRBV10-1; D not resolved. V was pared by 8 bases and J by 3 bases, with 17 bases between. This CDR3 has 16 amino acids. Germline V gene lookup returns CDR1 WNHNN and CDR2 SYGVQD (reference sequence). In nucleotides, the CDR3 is TGCGCCAGCGGTACCCCGATTATCGGCTATAATTCACCCCTCCACTTT. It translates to CASGTPIIGYNSPLHF.

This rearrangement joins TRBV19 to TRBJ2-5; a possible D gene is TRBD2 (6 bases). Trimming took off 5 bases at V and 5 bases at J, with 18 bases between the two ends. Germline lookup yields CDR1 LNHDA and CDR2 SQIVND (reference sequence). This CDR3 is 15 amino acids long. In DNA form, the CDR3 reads TGTGCCAGTAGTTGGGGGGATGGCCCGTGGGAGACCCAGTACTTC. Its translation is CASSWGDGPWETQYF.

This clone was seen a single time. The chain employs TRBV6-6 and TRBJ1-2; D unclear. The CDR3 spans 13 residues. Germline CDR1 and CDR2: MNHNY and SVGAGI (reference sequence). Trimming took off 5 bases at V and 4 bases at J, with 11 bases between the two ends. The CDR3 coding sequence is TGTGCCAGCAGTGAGGACGGCGCCTATGGCTACACCTTC. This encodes CASSEDGAYGYTF.

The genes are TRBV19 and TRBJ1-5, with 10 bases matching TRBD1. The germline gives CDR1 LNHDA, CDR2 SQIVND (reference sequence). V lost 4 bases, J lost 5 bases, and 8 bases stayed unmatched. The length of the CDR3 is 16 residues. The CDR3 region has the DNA TGTGCCAGTAGTAGGACGGGACAGGGGTCCGATCAGCCCCAGCATTTT. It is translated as CASSRTGQGSDQPQHF.

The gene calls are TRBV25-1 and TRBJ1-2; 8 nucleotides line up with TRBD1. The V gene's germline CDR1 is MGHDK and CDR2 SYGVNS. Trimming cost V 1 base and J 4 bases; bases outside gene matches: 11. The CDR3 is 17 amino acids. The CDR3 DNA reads TGTGCCAGCAGTGAATCAGGGGACAGGACCTACCTCTATGGCTACACCTTC. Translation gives CASSESGDRTYLYGYTF.

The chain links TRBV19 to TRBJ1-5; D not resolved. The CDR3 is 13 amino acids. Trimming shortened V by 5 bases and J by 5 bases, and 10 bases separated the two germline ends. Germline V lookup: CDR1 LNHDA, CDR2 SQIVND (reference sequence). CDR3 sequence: CASSPSSDQPQHF. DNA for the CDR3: TGTGCCAGTAGTCCGAGTTCCGATCAGCCCCAGCATTTT.

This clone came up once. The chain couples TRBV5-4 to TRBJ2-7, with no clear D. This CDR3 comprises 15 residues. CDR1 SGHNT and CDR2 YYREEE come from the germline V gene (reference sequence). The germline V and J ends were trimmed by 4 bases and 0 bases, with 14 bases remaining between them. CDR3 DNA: TGTGCCAGCAGCCAGGATCCTTCTTACTCCTACGAGCAGTACTTC. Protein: CASSQDPSYSYEQYF.

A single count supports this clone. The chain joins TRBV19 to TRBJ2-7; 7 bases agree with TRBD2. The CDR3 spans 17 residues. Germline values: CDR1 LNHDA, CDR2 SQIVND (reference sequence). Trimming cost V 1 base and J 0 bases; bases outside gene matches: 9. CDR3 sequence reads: CASSIASVAGGSYEQYF. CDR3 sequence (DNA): TGTGCCAGTAGTATAGCCTCGGTAGCGGGTGGCTCCTACGAGCAGTACTTC.

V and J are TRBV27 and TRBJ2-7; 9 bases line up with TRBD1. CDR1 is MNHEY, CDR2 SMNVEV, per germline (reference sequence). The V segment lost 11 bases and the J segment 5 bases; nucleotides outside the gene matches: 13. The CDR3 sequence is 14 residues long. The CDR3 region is CAAGLGQGGDEQYF. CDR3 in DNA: TGTGCCGCAGGCCTGGGACAGGGCGGCGACGAGCAGTACTTC.

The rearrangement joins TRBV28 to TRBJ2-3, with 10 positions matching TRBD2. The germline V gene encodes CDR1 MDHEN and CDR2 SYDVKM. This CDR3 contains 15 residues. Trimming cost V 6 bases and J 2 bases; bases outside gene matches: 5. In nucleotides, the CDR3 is TGTGCCAGCAGCCTAGCGGGAGCCGCCACAGATACGCAGTATTTT. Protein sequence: CASSLAGAATDTQYF.

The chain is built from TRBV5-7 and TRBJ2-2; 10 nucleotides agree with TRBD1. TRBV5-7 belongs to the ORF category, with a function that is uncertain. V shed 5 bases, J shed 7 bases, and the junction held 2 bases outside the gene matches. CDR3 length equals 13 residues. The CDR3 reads CASRDRGHGELFF. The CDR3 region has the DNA TGTGCCAGCAGAGACAGGGGGCACGGGGAGCTGTTTTTT.

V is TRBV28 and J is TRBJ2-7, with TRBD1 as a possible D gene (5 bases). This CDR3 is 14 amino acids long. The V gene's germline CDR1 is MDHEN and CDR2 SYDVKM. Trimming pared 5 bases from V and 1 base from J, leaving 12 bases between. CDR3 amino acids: CASSTHRSSYEQYF. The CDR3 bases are TGTGCCAGCAGTACTCACAGGAGTTCCTACGAGCAGTACTTC.

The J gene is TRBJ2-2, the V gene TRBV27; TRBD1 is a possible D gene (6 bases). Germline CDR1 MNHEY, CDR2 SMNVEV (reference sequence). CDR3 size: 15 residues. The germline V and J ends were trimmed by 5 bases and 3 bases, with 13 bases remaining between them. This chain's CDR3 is CASSRGTIYTGELFF. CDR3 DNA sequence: TGTGCCAGCAGTAGAGGGACAATTTACACCGGGGAGCTGTTTTTT.

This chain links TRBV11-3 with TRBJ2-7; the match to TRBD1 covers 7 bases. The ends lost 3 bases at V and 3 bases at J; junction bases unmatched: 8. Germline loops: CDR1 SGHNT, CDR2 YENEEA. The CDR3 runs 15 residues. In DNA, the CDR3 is TGTGCCAGCAGCTTGGCTACCGGGACAGACTACGAGCAGTACTTC. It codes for CASSLATGTDYEQYF.

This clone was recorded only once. In DNA, the CDR3 is TGTGCAAGTCGCTTTGGACTAGCGGGGACTACCCCAAGAGATACGCAGTATTTT. It is translated as CASRFGLAGTTPRDTQYF. This sequence joins TRBV12-2 and TRBJ2-3; the table's D call of TRBD2 was not tested on the DNA. TRBV12-2 is recorded as a pseudogene. CDR3 size: 18 residues.

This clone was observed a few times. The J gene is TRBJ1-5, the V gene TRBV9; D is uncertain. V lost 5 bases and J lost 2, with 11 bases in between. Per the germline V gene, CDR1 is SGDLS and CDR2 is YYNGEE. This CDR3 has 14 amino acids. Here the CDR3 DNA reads TGTGCCAGCAGTGCTGGAGTAGGCAATCAGCCCCAGCATTTT. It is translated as CASSAGVGNQPQHF.

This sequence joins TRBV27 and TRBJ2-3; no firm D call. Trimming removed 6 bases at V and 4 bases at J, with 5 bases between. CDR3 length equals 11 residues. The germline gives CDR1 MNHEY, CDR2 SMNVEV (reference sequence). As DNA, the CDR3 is TGTGCCAGCAGAGGAGCAGATACGCAGTATTTT. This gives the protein CASRGADTQYF.

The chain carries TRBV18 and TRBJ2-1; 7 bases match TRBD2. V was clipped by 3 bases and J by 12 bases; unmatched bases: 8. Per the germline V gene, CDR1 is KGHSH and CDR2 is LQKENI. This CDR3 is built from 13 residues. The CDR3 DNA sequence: TGTGCCAGCTCACCGTCCCCAGGGACTATGCAGTTCTTC. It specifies CASSPSPGTMQFF.

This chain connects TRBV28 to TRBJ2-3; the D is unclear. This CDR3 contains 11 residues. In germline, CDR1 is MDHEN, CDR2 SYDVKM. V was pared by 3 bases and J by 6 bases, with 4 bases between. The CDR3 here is CASSLADTQYF. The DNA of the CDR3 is TGTGCCAGCAGTTTGGCCGATACGCAGTATTTT.